These T cell receptor beta chains were read from a single sample in a study of control samples from healthy donors and cancer patients. Profiling relied on immunoSEQ multiplex PCR, and the TCRdb table lists in-frame clones only, not all of them. The profile shows under 200,000 clones, about 90% of them singletons. Sequenced sample: blood. The source of these receptors is a woman aged 25-40 years in good health. CDR3s include the opening cysteine and the closing phenylalanine or tryptophan. The order of the fields is clone size, D gene, V gene, CDR3 length, J gene, CDR3 DNA, CDR3 protein. The D gene is left open where the match is weak. A clone size is listed for some rows: how often the clone was seen (once, few, many), or a class if it is expanded.

abundance: NA; d_gene: TRBD1; v_gene: TRBV6-1; len: 15; j_gene: TRBJ1-5; CDR3nt: TGTGCCAGCAGTGAAGTGGGGCAGGGGGAACAGCCCCAGCATTTT; CDR3aa: CASSEVGQGEQPQHF
abundance: NA; d_gene: NA; v_gene: TRBV7-7; len: 15; j_gene: TRBJ2-5; CDR3nt: TGTGCTAGCAGCTCGGGCCGAGGGGCGAGAGAGACCCAGTACTTC; CDR3aa: CASSSGRGARETQYF
abundance: once; d_gene: TRBD1; v_gene: TRBV5-4; len: 14; j_gene: TRBJ1-1; CDR3nt: TGTGCCAGCAGCTGGACAGGGGTGAACACTGAAGCTTTCTTT; CDR3aa: CASSWTGVNTEAFF
abundance: NA; d_gene: NA; v_gene: TRBV7-8; len: 14; j_gene: TRBJ1-5; CDR3nt: TGTGCCAGCAGCTTAAGGCAGGGGAGATATCCCCAGCATTTT; CDR3aa: CASSLRQGRYPQHF
abundance: NA; d_gene: NA; v_gene: TRBV2; len: 16; j_gene: TRBJ2-7; CDR3nt: TGTGCCAGCAGTGAATGGGGCGGAATGAGCTCCTACGAGCAGTACTTC; CDR3aa: CASSEWGGMSSYEQYF
abundance: NA; d_gene: NA; v_gene: TRBV7-2; len: 17; j_gene: TRBJ1-4; CDR3nt: TGTGCCAGCAGCTTATCTTCCTCTGTCAGGTCGGAAGCAAAACTGTTTTTT; CDR3aa: CASSLSSSVRSEAKLFF
abundance: NA; d_gene: NA; v_gene: TRBV28; len: 15; j_gene: TRBJ2-2; CDR3nt: TGTGCCAGCAGTTTCTCCGGACACTTCACCGGGGAGCTGTTTTTT; CDR3aa: CASSFSGHFTGELFF
abundance: NA; d_gene: NA; v_gene: TRBV24-1; len: 14; j_gene: TRBJ2-5; CDR3nt: TGTGCCACCAGTGATCCCAGGTACCAAGAGACCCAGTACTTC; CDR3aa: CATSDPRYQETQYF
abundance: NA; d_gene: TRBD1; v_gene: TRBV5-4; len: 16; j_gene: TRBJ1-1; CDR3nt: TGTGCCAGCAGCTACGGACAGGGGGCGAAGAACACTGAAGCTTTCTTT; CDR3aa: CASSYGQGAKNTEAFF
abundance: NA; d_gene: TRBD1; v_gene: TRBV19; len: 13; j_gene: TRBJ1-1; CDR3nt: TGTGCCAGTAGGGACAGGGGGCCCACTGAAGCTTTCTTT; CDR3aa: CASRDRGPTEAFF
abundance: NA; d_gene: NA; v_gene: TRBV3-1/TRBV3-2; len: 12; j_gene: TRBJ1-4; CDR3nt: TGTGCCAGCAGCCAAGAGACACGCAAACTGTTTTTT; CDR3aa: CASSQETRKLFF
abundance: few; d_gene: TRBD1; v_gene: TRBV4-1; len: 18; j_gene: TRBJ1-2; CDR3nt: TGCGCCAGCAGCCAAGATTCTCGCCCCCCTCGACAGGGCCCCCGCTACACCTTC; CDR3aa: CASSQDSRPPRQGPRYTF
abundance: NA; d_gene: NA; v_gene: TRBV5-1; len: 17; j_gene: TRBJ2-2; CDR3nt: TGCGCCAGCAGCTTGGGGTGGGCGGAGACGCACACCGGGGAGCTGTTTTTT; CDR3aa: CASSLGWAETHTGELFF
abundance: NA; d_gene: TRBD1; v_gene: TRBV30; len: 12; j_gene: TRBJ2-5; CDR3nt: TGTGCCTGGACAGGGGGTGCAGAGACCCAGTACTTC; CDR3aa: CAWTGGAETQYF
abundance: few; d_gene: TRBD1; v_gene: TRBV9; len: 17; j_gene: TRBJ1-2; CDR3nt: TGTGCCAGCAGCGGTAGTAGATTCGGGACAGGGAGCTATGGCTACACCTTC; CDR3aa: CASSGSRFGTGSYGYTF
abundance: NA; d_gene: TRBD1; v_gene: TRBV3-1/TRBV3-2; len: 15; j_gene: TRBJ1-2; CDR3nt: TGTGCCAGCAGCATCCGGACAGGGGGTAACTATGGCTACACCTTC; CDR3aa: CASSIRTGGNYGYTF
abundance: NA; d_gene: NA; v_gene: TRBV27; len: 15; j_gene: TRBJ1-2; CDR3nt: TGTGCCAGCAGTCCCGCATTCTATACTAACTATGGCTACACCTTC; CDR3aa: CASSPAFYTNYGYTF
abundance: NA; d_gene: NA; v_gene: TRBV19; len: 15; j_gene: TRBJ2-7; CDR3nt: TGTGCCAGTAGTATATTGGGGCAGTCCTACTACGAGCAGTACTTC; CDR3aa: CASSILGQSYYEQYF
abundance: NA; d_gene: TRBD2; v_gene: TRBV6-5; len: 15; j_gene: TRBJ2-1; CDR3nt: TGTGCCAGCAGTTTAAGCGGGGGGGTTTACAGTGAGCAGTTCTTC; CDR3aa: CASSLSGGVYSEQFF
abundance: NA; d_gene: TRBD1; v_gene: TRBV2; len: 12; j_gene: TRBJ1-2; CDR3nt: TGTGCCAGCGGATGGACAGGCTATGGCTACACCTTC; CDR3aa: CASGWTGYGYTF
abundance: NA; d_gene: NA; v_gene: TRBV27; len: 13; j_gene: TRBJ1-2; CDR3nt: TGTGCCAGCAGTTTATCGGAGAACTATGGCTACACCTTC; CDR3aa: CASSLSENYGYTF
abundance: few; d_gene: NA; v_gene: TRBV3-1/TRBV3-2; len: 16; j_gene: TRBJ2-5; CDR3nt: TGTGCCAGCAGCCAAGGGGGAGGCAGGGGCCAAGAGACCCAGTACTTC; CDR3aa: CASSQGGGRGQETQYF
abundance: NA; d_gene: NA; v_gene: TRBV29-1; len: 13; j_gene: TRBJ2-3; CDR3nt: TGCAGCGTTCTCTACGAAGGCCCAGATACGCAGTATTTT; CDR3aa: CSVLYEGPDTQYF
abundance: NA; d_gene: NA; v_gene: TRBV24-1; len: 17; j_gene: TRBJ2-5; CDR3nt: TGTGCCACCAGTGACCCCGCAGGAGGGCCGAGGCAAGAGACCCAGTACTTC; CDR3aa: CATSDPAGGPRQETQYF
abundance: NA; d_gene: NA; v_gene: TRBV2; len: 15; j_gene: TRBJ1-5; CDR3nt: TGTGCCAGCGCGGCCCTCGGGCTGAGCAATCAGCCCCAGCATTTT; CDR3aa: CASAALGLSNQPQHF
abundance: few; d_gene: TRBD1; v_gene: TRBV7-9; len: 14; j_gene: TRBJ1-2; CDR3nt: TGTGCCAGCATAGAACAGGGGAAAGACTATGGCTACACCTTC; CDR3aa: CASIEQGKDYGYTF
abundance: NA; d_gene: NA; v_gene: TRBV19; len: 16; j_gene: TRBJ1-6; CDR3nt: TGTGCCAGTACCCTAAGAGGGTCGGCCTATAATTCACCCCTCCACTTT; CDR3aa: CASTLRGSAYNSPLHF
abundance: NA; d_gene: NA; v_gene: TRBV19; len: 16; j_gene: TRBJ2-7; CDR3nt: TGTGCCAGTAGTATAACGACAGGTTCGAGCCCCTACGAGCAGTACTTC; CDR3aa: CASSITTGSSPYEQYF
abundance: NA; d_gene: TRBD2; v_gene: TRBV24-1; len: 15; j_gene: TRBJ2-3; CDR3nt: TGTGCCACCGTGAACTCGGGAGGGTTTACAGATACGCAGTATTTT; CDR3aa: CATVNSGGFTDTQYF
abundance: NA; d_gene: TRBD1; v_gene: TRBV7-7; len: 14; j_gene: TRBJ2-2; CDR3nt: TGTGCTAGCAGCCAGGGGACAGGGAAAAGGGAGCTGTTTTTT; CDR3aa: CASSQGTGKRELFF
abundance: NA; d_gene: TRBD1; v_gene: TRBV24-1; len: 15; j_gene: TRBJ2-1; CDR3nt: TGTGCCACCAGTGACGCGGGACAGGGATCGAGTGAGCAGTTCTTC; CDR3aa: CATSDAGQGSSEQFF
abundance: NA; d_gene: NA; v_gene: TRBV5-6; len: 13; j_gene: TRBJ2-1; CDR3nt: TGTGCCAGCAGCTTCTCGCTGGACAATGAGCAGTTCTTC; CDR3aa: CASSFSLDNEQFF
abundance: NA; d_gene: NA; v_gene: TRBV9; len: 14; j_gene: TRBJ1-1; CDR3nt: TGTGCCAGCAGCGTAGGGCCAGGGAACACTGAAGCTTTCTTT; CDR3aa: CASSVGPGNTEAFF
abundance: NA; d_gene: NA; v_gene: TRBV19; len: 13; j_gene: TRBJ1-1; CDR3nt: TGTGCCAGTAGTATACGACAGAACACTGAAGCTTTCTTT; CDR3aa: CASSIRQNTEAFF
abundance: once; d_gene: NA; v_gene: TRBV19; len: 15; j_gene: TRBJ2-1; CDR3nt: TGTGCCAGTAGTCCCTCCCGGGTCCGACTCAATGAGCAGTTCTTC; CDR3aa: CASSPSRVRLNEQFF
abundance: NA; d_gene: NA; v_gene: TRBV27; len: 15; j_gene: TRBJ2-7; CDR3nt: TGTGCCAGCAGTCCGAGAGGGGGGGCGTTCTACGAGCAGTACTTC; CDR3aa: CASSPRGGAFYEQYF
abundance: NA; d_gene: TRBD1; v_gene: TRBV9; len: 17; j_gene: TRBJ2-5; CDR3nt: TGTGCCAGCAGCGCTCAACCGGGACAGAACACTAAGGAGACCCAGTACTTC; CDR3aa: CASSAQPGQNTKETQYF
abundance: few; d_gene: NA; v_gene: TRBV5-1; len: 15; j_gene: TRBJ2-1; CDR3nt: TGCGCCAGCAGCTTGGCCTCGGGACCCAGGGGTGAGCAGTTCTTC; CDR3aa: CASSLASGPRGEQFF
abundance: NA; d_gene: NA; v_gene: TRBV6-5; len: 15; j_gene: TRBJ2-4; CDR3nt: TGTGCCAGCAGTCCGGGGGGCGGGGATAAAAACATTCAGTACTTC; CDR3aa: CASSPGGGDKNIQYF
abundance: NA; d_gene: NA; v_gene: TRBV29-1; len: 11; j_gene: TRBJ2-2; CDR3nt: TGCAGCGTTGTTGTCACCGGGGAGCTGTTTTTT; CDR3aa: CSVVVTGELFF
abundance: NA; d_gene: TRBD1; v_gene: TRBV28; len: 16; j_gene: TRBJ1-2; CDR3nt: TGTGCCAGCACTCTAGTAGGTCAGGGGGCAAACTATGGCTACACCTTC; CDR3aa: CASTLVGQGANYGYTF
abundance: NA; d_gene: TRBD1; v_gene: TRBV18; len: 16; j_gene: TRBJ2-1; CDR3nt: TGTGCCAGCTCTCCGCCGGTTGGACAGGGGGACAATGAGCAGTTCTTC; CDR3aa: CASSPPVGQGDNEQFF
abundance: NA; d_gene: NA; v_gene: TRBV6-5; len: 12; j_gene: TRBJ2-7; CDR3nt: TGTGCCAGCAGTCCCCAAGTGGAGGGGCAGTACTTC; CDR3aa: CASSPQVEGQYF
abundance: NA; d_gene: NA; v_gene: TRBV5-5; len: 15; j_gene: TRBJ2-1; CDR3nt: TGTGCCAGCAGCTTTGGCCAGGGGCCTCCCAATGAGCAGTTCTTC; CDR3aa: CASSFGQGPPNEQFF
abundance: NA; d_gene: NA; v_gene: TRBV24-1; len: 14; j_gene: TRBJ2-2; CDR3nt: TGTGCCACCAGTGTCCAGGGGAACACCGGGGAGCTGTTTTTT; CDR3aa: CATSVQGNTGELFF
abundance: NA; d_gene: NA; v_gene: TRBV7-9; len: 12; j_gene: TRBJ2-3; CDR3nt: TGTGCCAGCAGCTTAGATGCAGATACGCAGTATTTT; CDR3aa: CASSLDADTQYF
abundance: NA; d_gene: NA; v_gene: TRBV29-1; len: 14; j_gene: TRBJ1-4; CDR3nt: TGCAGCGTTACCATTCAGGGGTTCCAGGAAAAACTGTTTTTT; CDR3aa: CSVTIQGFQEKLFF
abundance: NA; d_gene: NA; v_gene: TRBV11-2; len: 17; j_gene: TRBJ2-1; CDR3nt: TGTGCCAGCAGCTCGGGCCCTCACCTAAGCGAATACAATGAGCAGTTCTTC; CDR3aa: CASSSGPHLSEYNEQFF
abundance: few; d_gene: NA; v_gene: TRBV20-1; len: 13; j_gene: TRBJ2-2; CDR3nt: TGCAGTGCTAGTAAGCGGAACACCGGGGAGCTGTTTTTT; CDR3aa: CSASKRNTGELFF
abundance: NA; d_gene: TRBD1; v_gene: TRBV11-3; len: 17; j_gene: TRBJ2-2; CDR3nt: TGTGCCAGCAGCTTAGCCCGGACAGGGTCGGGCACCGGGGAGCTGTTTTTT; CDR3aa: CASSLARTGSGTGELFF
abundance: NA; d_gene: NA; v_gene: TRBV30; len: 12; j_gene: TRBJ1-2; CDR3nt: TGTGCCCAGCTTCCTGACAGCTATGGCTACACCTTC; CDR3aa: CAQLPDSYGYTF
abundance: NA; d_gene: TRBD2; v_gene: TRBV29-1; len: 17; j_gene: TRBJ2-1; CDR3nt: TGCAGCGTCGCAGGAGATATAGCGGGAGGGCCTTACAATGAGCAGTTCTTC; CDR3aa: CSVAGDIAGGPYNEQFF
abundance: NA; d_gene: TRBD1; v_gene: TRBV6-5; len: 15; j_gene: TRBJ1-2; CDR3nt: TGTGCCAGCAGAGAGCCCGGGACAGCTTACCATGGCTACACCTTC; CDR3aa: CASREPGTAYHGYTF
abundance: NA; d_gene: TRBD1; v_gene: TRBV19; len: 17; j_gene: TRBJ2-2; CDR3nt: TGTGCCAGTAGTATTCCAACCGACAGGGTTAACACCGGGGAGCTGTTTTTT; CDR3aa: CASSIPTDRVNTGELFF
abundance: NA; d_gene: NA; v_gene: TRBV4-1; len: 14; j_gene: TRBJ2-7; CDR3nt: TGCGCCAGCAGCCTCGCTGGACCAACCTACGAGCAGTACTTC; CDR3aa: CASSLAGPTYEQYF
abundance: few; d_gene: TRBD2; v_gene: TRBV19; len: 16; j_gene: TRBJ2-7; CDR3nt: TGTGCCAGTAGTCCAACCCGGGCTAGCGGTCCCGGGGAGCAGTACTTC; CDR3aa: CASSPTRASGPGEQYF
abundance: NA; d_gene: NA; v_gene: TRBV11-3; len: 12; j_gene: TRBJ2-2; CDR3nt: TGTGCCAGCAGCTTACCGCCCGGGGAGCTGTTTTTT; CDR3aa: CASSLPPGELFF
abundance: NA; d_gene: TRBD1; v_gene: TRBV12-3/TRBV12-4; len: 13; j_gene: TRBJ1-2; CDR3nt: TGTGCCAGCAGTTTACAGGGGGCAGGTGGCTACACCTTC; CDR3aa: CASSLQGAGGYTF
abundance: NA; d_gene: NA; v_gene: TRBV5-6; len: 12; j_gene: TRBJ1-1; CDR3nt: TGTGCCAGCAGCTCAGAGGGGACTGAAGCTTTCTTT; CDR3aa: CASSSEGTEAFF
abundance: NA; d_gene: TRBD1; v_gene: TRBV14; len: 17; j_gene: TRBJ2-7; CDR3nt: TGTGCCAGCAGCCAGAGGAGGGGACAGGACAGCTCCTACGAGCAGTACTTC; CDR3aa: CASSQRRGQDSSYEQYF